The next 21 T cell receptor beta chains were all read from a single sample in a study of Graves' ophthalmopathy and Graves' hyperthyroidism. TCR beta CDR3 regions were amplified from RNA transcripts. HTBI primers were employed in first-round RT-PCR, then a second-round multiplex PCR followed. MiXCR, run by TCRdb on the multiplex PCR reads, gives a single entry per CDR3 protein. The sample has about 740,000 distinct CDR3 sequences; 35% to 50% are singletons. Source material: peripheral blood. The origin of the receptors is an adult man with Graves' ophthalmopathy.

This clonotype was picked up one time. This may come from a read error, since a much larger clone is one base off. This chain's CDR3 is CTSTGLETAEKLFF. CDR3 in DNA: TGTACCAGTACCGGACTCGAAACGGCTGAAAAACTGTTTTTT. The chain combines TRBV19 with TRBJ1-4; D is unresolved. The germline V gene encodes CDR1 LNHDA and CDR2 SQIVND (reference sequence). This CDR3 is built from 14 residues.

About this clonotype: At one end, the junction sequence differs from germline, possibly due to a read error. The chain employs TRBV19 and TRBJ1-1; D is perhaps TRBD1 (5 bases). CDR3 length equals 14 residues. Germline V gives CDR1 LNHDA, CDR2 SQIVND (reference sequence). CDR3 nucleotides: TGTGCCAGTAGTATTGCGGGGCCGAGCACTGAAGCCTTCTTT. It is translated as CASSIAGPSTEAFF.

The chain employs TRBV11-1 and TRBJ1-2; 7 nucleotides align to TRBD1. The ends lost 6 bases at V and 8 bases at J; junction bases unmatched: 15. In germline, CDR1 is SGHAT, CDR2 FQDESV (reference sequence). The CDR3 is 15 residues long. The CDR3 sequence: CASRTIYRGVGGYTF. The CDR3 nucleotides are TGTGCCAGCAGAACAATCTACAGGGGTGTTGGGGGCTACACCTTC.

This clonotype was seen many times. V is TRBV19 and J is TRBJ2-6; D is uncertain. V dropped 6 bases and J dropped 0 bases, with 3 bases sitting between them. Germline assignment: CDR1 LNHDA and CDR2 SQIVND (reference sequence). The CDR3 is 13 residues long. Written as DNA, the CDR3 is TGTGCCAGTAGGAACTCTGGGGCCAACGTCCTGACTTTC. This sequence encodes CASRNSGANVLTF.

This clonotype turned up a few times. CDR3 sequence: CASSYSNPTNYGYTF. The DNA of the CDR3 is TGTGCCAGCAGTTACTCGAATCCTACTAACTATGGCTACACCTTC. This chain joins TRBV6-5 and TRBJ1-2, with D uncertain. The CDR3 spans 15 residues. Germline CDR1 is MNHEY and CDR2 is SVGAGI. V dropped 0 bases and J dropped 0 bases, with 8 bases sitting between them.

The chain links TRBV10-3 to TRBJ1-2; 9 nucleotides agree with TRBD1. The CDR3 totals 15 residues. CDR1 is ENHRY, CDR2 SYGVKD, per germline. The V segment lost 7 bases and the J segment 3 bases; nucleotides outside the gene matches: 9. The CDR3 spells CAINSGTGIDYGYTF. Here the CDR3 DNA reads TGTGCCATCAACTCTGGGACAGGGATCGACTATGGCTACACCTTC.

This clonotype appeared many times. J is TRBJ2-2 and V is TRBV9; D ambiguous. CDR1 is SGDLS and CDR2 is YYNGEE in the germline V gene. This CDR3 contains 13 residues. V was shortened by 2 bases and J by 7 bases, with 9 bases between the two germline ends. In DNA, the CDR3 is TGTGCCAGCAGCGTGATTGGTGGCGGGGAGCTGTTTTTT. This codes for CASSVIGGGELFF. The variable domain in full, with the rest retrieved from reference TRBV9 and TRBJ2-2, is DSGVTQTPKHLITATGQRVTLRCSPRSGDLSVYWYQQSLDQGLQFLIQYYNGEERAKGNILERFSAQQFPDLHSELNLSSLELGDSALYFCASSVIGGGELFFGEGSRLTVL.

V usage is TRBV29-1 and J usage is TRBJ1-1; 7 bases map to TRBD1. V gave up 8 bases and J gave up 0 bases; unmatched junction bases: 3. The CDR3 loop spans 12 amino acids. Germline values: CDR1 SQVTM, CDR2 ANQGSEA. In DNA, the CDR3 is TGCAGCTTAGGGACAGTGAACACTGAAGCTTTCTTT. It encodes CSLGTVNTEAFF.

This clonotype was found a few times. V and J are TRBV27 and TRBJ1-1; tentative D call: TRBD1 (6 bases). The ends were cut back, 4 bases at V and 8 bases at J, with 11 bases in the middle. Germline V lookup: CDR1 MNHEY, CDR2 SMNVEV (reference sequence). The CDR3 has 12 residues. CDR3 DNA sequence: TGTGCCAGCAGTTCACAGGGTCGAGAAGCTTTCTTT. As protein: CASSSQGREAFF.

This rearrangement joins TRBV7-2 to TRBJ2-3; 12 bases match TRBD2. The V and J ends lost 4 bases and 2 bases, in that order; junction bases with no gene match: 4. The CDR3 extends over 16 amino acids. Germline-derived CDR1 and CDR2 are SGHTA and FQGNSA. The CDR3 DNA follows: TGTGCCAGCAGCTGGACTAGCGGGGAACTCACAGATACGCAGTATTTT. Protein product: CASSWTSGELTDTQYF.

This clonotype was picked up many times. The chain links TRBV2 to TRBJ1-5; D perhaps matches TRBD1 (6 bases). The CDR3 totals 15 residues. CDR1 SNHLY and CDR2 FYNNEI come from the germline V gene. V was shortened by 6 bases and J by 0 bases, with 12 bases between the two germline ends. CDR3 region: CASRRGLDSNQPQHF. The CDR3 DNA is TGTGCCAGCAGAAGGGGGTTAGATAGCAATCAGCCCCAGCATTTT.

This clonotype has only a few counts. The chain has TRBV6-5 and TRBJ2-5; perhaps D is TRBD1 or TRBD2 (5 bases each). CDR3 length equals 13 residues. The V gene's germline CDR1 is MNHEY and CDR2 SVGAGI. Trimming stripped 10 bases from V and 2 bases from J, with 14 bases between. As DNA, the CDR3 is TGTGCCATCGCACGGGACGCTCAAGAGACCCAGTACTTC. It codes for CAIARDAQETQYF.

The CDR3 DNA reads TGTGCCAGTAGTACGGGGGGCGAGAGCTACGAGCAGTACTTC. Translated: CASSTGGESYEQYF. The rearrangement uses TRBV19 and TRBJ2-7; D is possibly TRBD2 (7 bases). Germline V lookup: CDR1 LNHDA, CDR2 SQIVND (reference sequence). V was cut by 4 bases and J by 3 bases, with 13 bases left in between. The CDR3 loop spans 14 amino acids.

The sample holds many counts of this clonotype. The genes are TRBV24-1 and TRBJ2-5; the match to TRBD1 covers 10 bases. The germline V gene encodes CDR1 KGHDR and CDR2 SFDVKD. The CDR3 consists of 17 residues. The ends lost 2 bases at V and 4 bases at J; junction bases unmatched: 9. CDR3 protein: CATSDSDKTGGVETQYF. Written as DNA, the CDR3 is TGTGCCACCAGTGATTCGGACAAGACAGGGGGCGTAGAGACCCAGTACTTC.

This clonotype was picked up many times. The chain combines TRBV2 with TRBJ2-7; 11 bases line up with TRBD2. V shed 5 bases, J shed 10 bases, and the junction held 10 bases outside the gene matches. Per the germline V gene, CDR1 is SNHLY and CDR2 is FYNNEI. The CDR3 has 14 residues. CDR3 nucleotide sequence: TGTGCCAGCAGTCCTGGAACTAGCGGGAGTCCACAGTACTTC. It specifies CASSPGTSGSPQYF.

Many counts were recorded for this clonotype. This chain joins TRBV7-9 and TRBJ2-7; 7 nucleotides match TRBD2. The V and J ends lost 5 bases and 5 bases, in that order; junction bases with no gene match: 12. Germline CDR1 and CDR2: SEHNR and FQNEAQ (reference sequence). The CDR3 is 15 residues long. CDR3 region: CASSAYSFREDEQYF. The CDR3 nucleotides are TGTGCCAGCAGCGCCTACTCCTTCCGGGAGGACGAGCAGTACTTC. Filled out from reference TRBV7-9 and TRBJ2-7, the complete variable domain reads DTGVSQNPRHKITKRGQNVTFRCDPISEHNRLYWYRQTLGQGPEFLTYFQNEAQLEKSRLLSDRFSAERPKGSFSTLEIQRTEQGDSAMYLCASSAYSFREDEQYFGPGTRLTVT.

At least ten counts were recorded for this clonotype. The chain carries TRBV7-8 and TRBJ2-5; 7 bases fit TRBD1. Germline CDR1 is SGHVS and CDR2 is FQNEAQ. The CDR3 has 15 amino acids. J lost 5 bases, V lost 3 bases, and 9 bases had no gene match. The CDR3 spells CASSFRDRERETQYF. The CDR3 DNA sequence: TGTGCCAGCAGCTTCCGAGACAGGGAACGGGAGACCCAGTACTTC.

There are a few counts of this clonotype. This chain uses TRBV25-1 with TRBJ2-2; D unresolved. CDR3 length equals 13 residues. Germline assignment: CDR1 MGHDK and CDR2 SYGVNS. Trimming shortened V by 8 bases and J by 7 bases, and 14 bases separated the two germline ends. The CDR3 nucleotides read TGTGCCAGCTCACCATCATCGGGCGGGGAGCTGTTTTTT. Its protein is CASSPSSGGELFF. Combining the CDR3 with reference TRBV25-1 and TRBJ2-2 gives the whole variable domain EADIYQTPRYLVIGTGKKITLECSQTMGHDKMYWYQQDPGMELHLIHYSYGVNSTEKGDLSSESTVSRIRTEHFPLTLESARPSHTSQYLCASSPSSGGELFFGEGSRLTVL.

This chain links TRBV29-1 with TRBJ1-2; D remains unclear. V was clipped by 8 bases and J by 0 bases, with 13 bases between them. CDR1 is SQVTM, CDR2 ANQGSEA, per germline. This CDR3 contains 13 residues. The CDR3 DNA sequence: TGCAGCAGTTTAGGTCGTGCTAACTATGGCTACACCTTC. Encoded protein: CSSLGRANYGYTF.

The chain joins TRBV24-1 to TRBJ2-5, with 12 bases fitting TRBD1. CDR3 length: 14 residues. V trimming: 4 bases; J trimming: 5 bases; junction bases outside the gene matches: 1. Germline lookup yields CDR1 KGHDR and CDR2 SFDVKD. Here the CDR3 DNA reads TGTGCCACCAGTGACGGGACAGGGGGCGAGACCCAGTACTTC. Its protein is CATSDGTGGETQYF.

In this sample, this clonotype turned up many times. The chain couples TRBV12-3 or TRBV12-4 to TRBJ1-2, with TRBD1 matching over 8 bases. This CDR3 has 15 residues. V was clipped by 5 bases and J by 5 bases; unmatched bases: 10. CDR3 in amino acids: CASSPADRGSYGYTF. As DNA, the CDR3 is TGTGCCAGCAGTCCGGCCGACAGGGGTAGTTATGGCTACACCTTC.